The 24 T cell receptor beta chains reported below all come from one sample, sequenced in a study of blood T cell repertoires in COVID-19. The assay was immunoSEQ multiplex PCR, and TCRdb's table has in-frame clones only and misses some. The repertoire holds about 140,000 clones, with roughly nine tenths as singletons. The sample comprised peripheral blood. These receptors all stem from a human donor in a cohort sampled during active COVID-19.

The V gene is TRBV18, the J gene TRBJ2-7, with 7 bases that match TRBD2. V gave up 2 bases and J gave up 5 bases; unmatched junction bases: 3. The CDR3 has 13 amino acids. Germline CDR1 KGHSH, CDR2 LQKENI. CDR3 sequence reads: CASSPGLGDEQYF. The CDR3 bases are TGTGCCAGCTCACCAGGACTAGGGGACGAGCAGTACTTC.

The CDR3 bases are TGCAGCGTTGCGCCGGGGAACACTGAAGCTTTCTTT. Protein sequence: CSVAPGNTEAFF. This sequence joins TRBV29-1 and TRBJ1-1; no firm D call. Germline V gives CDR1 SQVTM, CDR2 ANQGSEA. Trimming left V 4 bases short and J 1 base short, with 7 bases between. CDR3 length: 12 amino acids.

This chain connects TRBV19 to TRBJ2-7; TRBD1 matches 7 bases. The CDR3 covers 14 residues. Trimming took 1 base from V and 3 from J; bases not matched to a gene: 3. CDR1 and CDR2 (germline): LNHDA, SQIVND (reference sequence). CDR3 sequence (DNA): TGTGCCAGTAGTATAGCCGCAGGGGGCTACGAGCAGTACTTC. This translates into CASSIAAGGYEQYF.

The rearrangement joins TRBV7-5 to TRBJ1-2; the table's D call, TRBD1, was not checked against the DNA. TRBV7-5 represents a pseudogene. There are 11 residues in the CDR3. This CDR3 is CAKNSYYGYTF. For the CDR3, the DNA is TGTGCCAAAAACAGCTACTATGGCTACACCTTC.

The chain recombines TRBV5-4 with TRBJ2-5, with 8 bases matching TRBD1. The CDR3 extends over 15 amino acids. Germline-derived CDR1 and CDR2 are SGHNT and YYREEE (reference sequence). V gave up 3 bases and J gave up 5 bases; unmatched junction bases: 9. The CDR3 is CASSSGQGGHETQYF. In DNA, the CDR3 is TGTGCCAGCAGCTCCGGACAGGGTGGGCACGAGACCCAGTACTTC.

V and J are TRBV10-3 and TRBJ1-2; possible D gene TRBD1, 6 bases. V was shortened by 8 bases and J by 8 bases, with 21 bases between the two germline ends. CDR1 and CDR2 (germline): ENHRY, SYGVKD. The CDR3 runs to 14 residues. The CDR3 DNA reads as TGTGCCATCCAAGGGGGAGGGAACCGCTGGGGCTACACCTTC. It encodes CAIQGGGNRWGYTF.

This chain joins TRBV19 and TRBJ2-7; 8 bases map to TRBD1. The ends lost 7 bases at V and 2 bases at J; junction bases unmatched: 13. Germline V gives CDR1 LNHDA, CDR2 SQIVND (reference sequence). The CDR3 is made up of 16 amino acids. In DNA, the CDR3 is TGTGCCAGTACCCAACCCGGACAGGGTCCCCCCTACGAGCAGTACTTC. Amino acids: CASTQPGQGPPYEQYF.

The V call is TRBV4-3, the J call TRBJ2-2; D possibly corresponds to TRBD2 (6 bases). Germline V gene lookup returns CDR1 LGHNA and CDR2 YSLEER. The CDR3 contains 16 residues. V was shortened by 0 bases and J by 7 bases, with 15 bases between the two germline ends. The CDR3 coding sequence is TGCGCCAGCAGCCAAGATCGGGCGGGGAGAGGCGGGGAGCTGTTTTTT. This translates into CASSQDRAGRGGELFF.

The V call is TRBV4-1, the J call TRBJ2-3, with 11 positions matching TRBD2. The junction had 4 bases not matched to a gene; V was cut back by 4 bases and J by 4 bases. This CDR3 has 15 amino acids. CDR1 is MGHRA and CDR2 is YSYEKL in the germline V gene. The CDR3 DNA sequence: TGCGCCAGCAGCCCCCTAGCGGGGGGAGCAGATACGCAGTATTTT. Residues: CASSPLAGGADTQYF.

J is TRBJ2-1 and V is TRBV5-1; a weak D match, TRBD2 (7 bases). V dropped 0 bases and J dropped 5 bases, with 12 bases sitting between them. The CDR3 length is 15 residues. Per the germline V gene, CDR1 is SGHRS and CDR2 is YFSETQ. The CDR3 region is CASSLGGGTNNEQFF. The CDR3 DNA reads TGCGCCAGCAGCTTGGGCGGGGGCACCAACAATGAGCAGTTCTTC.

V usage is TRBV10-3 and J usage is TRBJ2-1, with a weak D call TRBD1 (6 bases). V was cut by 10 bases and J by 5 bases, with 15 bases left in between. Germline V gene data show CDR1 as ENHRY and CDR2 as SYGVKD. CDR3 size: 13 residues. This CDR3 is CATSGDPNNEQFF. CDR3 bases: TGTGCCACCTCAGGGGATCCAAACAATGAGCAGTTCTTC.

The chain uses TRBV7-9 and TRBJ2-1; D is unresolved. Germline V gene sequence: CDR1 SEHNR, CDR2 FQNEAQ (reference sequence). The CDR3 contains 13 residues. V lost 5 bases to trimming and J lost 8 bases, with 13 bases between them. The CDR3 spells CASSRSRGDEQFF. DNA of the CDR3: TGTGCCAGCAGCCGATCTAGAGGCGATGAGCAGTTCTTC.

This chain joins TRBV30 and TRBJ2-2, with 9 bases fitting TRBD2. The CDR3 covers 15 residues. From germline, CDR1 is GTSNPN and CDR2 SVGIG (reference sequence). The trim removed 1 base at V and 6 bases at J, leaving 6 bases unmatched. The chain's CDR3 is CAWSGIAGAPGELFF. The DNA for the CDR3 is TGTGCCTGGAGTGGGATAGCGGGGGCCCCCGGGGAGCTGTTTTTT.

The chain couples TRBV10-3 to TRBJ1-3; 9 nucleotides align to TRBD1. Germline values: CDR1 ENHRY, CDR2 SYGVKD. Germline trimming cut 4 bases from V and 8 bases from J; bases unmatched to any gene: 12. This CDR3 comprises 16 residues. The CDR3 nucleotides are TGTGCCATCAGTGCAAATCCGGGACAGGGAGATGACACCATATATTTT. Translation: CAISANPGQGDDTIYF.

The genes are TRBV11-2 and TRBJ2-7, with D maybe TRBD2 (6 bases). From germline, CDR1 is SGHAT and CDR2 FQNNGV. The CDR3 extends over 16 amino acids. Trimming cost V 4 bases and J 2 bases, with 18 bases left between them. DNA for the CDR3: TGTGCCAGCAGCTCGGGTGGGGGGACTGGGACCTACGAGCAGTACTTC. Residues: CASSSGGGTGTYEQYF. The whole variable domain, remainder taken from reference TRBV11-2 and TRBJ2-7, is EAGVAQSPRYKIIEKRQSVAFWCNPISGHATLYWYQQILGQGPKLLIQFQNNGVVDDSQLPKDRFSAERLKGVDSTLKIQPAKLEDSAVYLCASSSGGGTGTYEQYFGPGTRLTVT.

The V and J genes are TRBV28 and TRBJ2-2; TRBD1 agrees at 9 bases. The J segment lost 6 bases and the V segment lost 8 bases, leaving 13 bases of the junction unmatched. CDR1 MDHEN and CDR2 SYDVKM come from the germline V gene. The CDR3 runs to 16 residues. The CDR3 region has the DNA TGTGCCAGCCCACCAAAGGGGACAGGGACACCCGGGGAGCTGTTTTTT. It specifies CASPPKGTGTPGELFF.

This clone was observed a handful of times. V and J are TRBV30 and TRBJ1-3, with a possible D match to TRBD1 (6 bases). CDR1 is GTSNPN and CDR2 is SVGIG in the germline V gene (reference sequence). V dropped 3 bases and J dropped 1 base, with 13 bases sitting between them. The CDR3 covers 15 residues. Here the CDR3 DNA reads TGTGCCTGGAGGAGGGGGGGGCGATCTGGAAACACCATATATTTT. Encoded protein: CAWRRGGRSGNTIYF.

The J gene is TRBJ2-7, the V gene TRBV11-2; 7 bases fit TRBD1. CDR1 SGHAT and CDR2 FQNNGV come from the germline V gene. CDR3 size: 14 residues. The ends lost 1 base at V and 3 bases at J; junction bases unmatched: 3. The CDR3 loop reads CASSLGQGVYEQYF. The CDR3 nucleotides read TGTGCCAGCAGCTTAGGTCAGGGGGTCTACGAGCAGTACTTC.

As DNA, the CDR3 is TGTGCCAGCAGCCAGGGACAGCTGAATGAAAAACTGTTTTTT. Translating gives CASSQGQLNEKLFF. V is TRBV11-2 and J is TRBJ1-4; 7 bases match TRBD1. The CDR3 is 14 amino acids. CDR1 is SGHAT and CDR2 is FQNNGV in the germline V gene. J gave up 5 bases and V 5 bases, and 5 bases lay outside the gene matches. Full variable domain (outside the CDR3, taken from reference TRBV11-2 and TRBJ1-4): EAGVAQSPRYKIIEKRQSVAFWCNPISGHATLYWYQQILGQGPKLLIQFQNNGVVDDSQLPKDRFSAERLKGVDSTLKIQPAKLEDSAVYLCASSQGQLNEKLFFGSGTQLSVL.

The rearrangement joins TRBV11-3 to TRBJ2-3; D is perhaps TRBD1 (5 bases). CDR3 length: 14 residues. V dropped 5 bases and J dropped 10 bases, with 19 bases sitting between them. CDR1 is SGHNT and CDR2 is YENEEA in the germline V gene. CDR3 residues: CASSQVQGGSAQYF. CDR3 DNA sequence: TGTGCCAGCAGCCAAGTGCAGGGTGGTAGTGCGCAGTATTTT.

This chain links TRBV4-2 with TRBJ1-1; D unresolved. From germline, CDR1 is LGHNA and CDR2 YNFKEQ. V dropped 0 bases and J dropped 7 bases, with 12 bases sitting between them. The CDR3 is 14 amino acids. The CDR3 region has the DNA TGTGCCAGCAGCCAAGATCGGTTAGGCGGTGAAGCTTTCTTT. This codes for CASSQDRLGGEAFF.

This chain links TRBV27 with TRBJ2-7; 12 bases align to TRBD2. Trimming removed 7 bases from V and 0 bases from J; junction bases left unmatched: 7. CDR3 length: 16 amino acids. Germline-derived CDR1 and CDR2 are MNHEY and SMNVEV (reference sequence). In DNA, the CDR3 is TGTGCCAGCAACAAACTAGCGGGGGGAAGCTCCTACGAGCAGTACTTC. This gives the protein CASNKLAGGSSYEQYF.

V is TRBV19 and J is TRBJ1-1, with D unclear. Trimming shortened V by 2 bases and J by 1 base, and 11 bases separated the two germline ends. Germline CDR1 LNHDA, CDR2 SQIVND (reference sequence). This CDR3 contains 15 residues. The CDR3 sequence: CASSISGSGNTEAFF. CDR3 DNA: TGTGCCAGTAGTATATCAGGATCTGGGAACACTGAAGCTTTCTTT.

J is TRBJ2-5 and V is TRBV2; 12 bases match TRBD2. The CDR3 has 16 residues. The J segment lost 3 bases and the V segment lost 6 bases, leaving 8 bases of the junction unmatched. CDR1 SNHLY and CDR2 FYNNEI come from the germline V gene. CDR3 protein: CASRETSGGIKETQYF. Here the CDR3 DNA reads TGTGCCAGCAGGGAGACTAGCGGGGGAATTAAAGAGACCCAGTACTTC.